Listed below are T cell receptor beta chains from one sample, sequenced in a study of T cells expressing NK-cell markers. TCRdb reprocessed the 5' RACE reads and stores each CDR3 protein as one record, lacking DNA. The sample's table shows 150,000 or so distinct CDR3 sequences. The source material was blood T cells: a sorted CD56 or NKG2C T cell subset, CD4+ or CD8+ T cells, or bulk PBMC T cells (not recorded which). The receptors were gathered from a woman aged 18-69 years in good health. Each CDR3 is given with its conserved first and last residue.

TRBV27	TRBJ1-5	CASSAWGAGQPQHF
TRBV5-8	TRBJ1-5	CASSWKNSNQPQHF
TRBV2	TRBJ2-5	CASSGTSGNQETQYF
TRBV4-2	TRBJ1-4	CASSHREELFF
TRBV12-3/TRBV12-4	TRBJ1-1	CASSLFQGTTEAFF
TRBV25-1	TRBJ2-2	CASSWTSGTGELFF
TRBV19	TRBJ1-5	CASSISGGNQPQHF
TRBV27	TRBJ2-1	CASSPWTSGVYEQFF
TRBV7-3	TRBJ2-1	CASSKSRESSYNEQFF
TRBV5-5	TRBJ2-5	CASSLHPLAGKETQYF